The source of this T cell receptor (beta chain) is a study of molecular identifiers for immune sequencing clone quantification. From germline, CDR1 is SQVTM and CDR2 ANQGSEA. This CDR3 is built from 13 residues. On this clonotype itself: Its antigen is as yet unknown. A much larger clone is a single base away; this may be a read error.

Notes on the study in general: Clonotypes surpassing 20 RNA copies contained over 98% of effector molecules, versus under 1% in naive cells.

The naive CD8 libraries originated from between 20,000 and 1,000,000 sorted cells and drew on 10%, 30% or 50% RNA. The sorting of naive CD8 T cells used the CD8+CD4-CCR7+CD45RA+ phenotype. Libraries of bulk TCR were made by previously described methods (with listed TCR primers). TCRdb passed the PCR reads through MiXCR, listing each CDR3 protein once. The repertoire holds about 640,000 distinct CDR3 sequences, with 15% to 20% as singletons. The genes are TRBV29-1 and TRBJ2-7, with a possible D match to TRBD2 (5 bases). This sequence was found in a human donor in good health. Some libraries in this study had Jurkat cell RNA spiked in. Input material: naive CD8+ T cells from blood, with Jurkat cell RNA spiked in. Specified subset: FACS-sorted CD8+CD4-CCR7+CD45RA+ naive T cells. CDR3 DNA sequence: TGCAGCGTTTCTACTAGTTCGGCCTACGAGCGGTACTTC. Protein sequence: CSVSTSSAYERYF.